This TCR beta chain was sequenced in a study of shared clonotypes between healthy human individuals. Measured with immunoSEQ multiplex PCR; TCRdb has only the in-frame clones, and not every one. The sample comprises about 2 million clones, approximately 94% of which are singletons, and 0.9% to 1.5% rests with the top ten. The CDR3 is made up of 14 amino acids. V was pared by 5 bases and J by 3 bases, with 11 bases between. Looked up from germline, CDR1 is GTSNPN and CDR2 is SVGIG (reference sequence). CD8 cells classed as naive were CD45RO-negative and positively selected for CCR7, excluding terminally differentiated effector memory CD45RA+ cells.

The chain is built from TRBV30 and TRBJ1-6; D perhaps matches TRBD1 (5 bases). What was sequenced was naive CD8+ T cells sorted from blood. The TCR was taken from a man between 18 and 35 years old in good health. CDR3 DNA: TGTGCCTGGGGGGGGGAGAACTATAATTCACCCCTCCACTTT. Translation: CAWGGENYNSPLHF.